This is a list of T cell receptor beta chains from one sample in a study of cytomegalovirus exposure and HLA in healthy donors. The table came from immunoSEQ multiplex PCR; TCRdb's copy has only in-frame clones and leaves some out. The data show about 110,000 clones, about 70% seen once. The source material was PBMCs. Source of these receptors: a woman in her forties in good health and CMV-seronegative. The conserved cysteine and the conserved F or W are not part of the CDR3 here.

len | j_gene | v_gene | CDR3aa
12 | TRBJ2-1 | TRBV7-2 | ASSSGTGWNEQF
13 | TRBJ1-3 | TRBV27 | ASRRGISSGNTIY
15 | TRBJ2-5 | TRBV7-2 | ASSPQSAGGRGETQY
14 | TRBJ2-3 | TRBV9 | ASSAGQGILTDTQY
16 | TRBJ2-3 | TRBV7-9 | ASSLDASGTGLTDTQY
13 | TRBJ2-7 | TRBV7-3 | ASSLDSGGRYEQY
12 | TRBJ1-3 | TRBV7-2 | ASSPGQIPYTIY
11 | TRBJ2-5 | TRBV5-4 | ASSLIPGETQY
16 | TRBJ2-6 | TRBV9 | ASSVAERTGSGANVLT
18 | TRBJ1-5 | TRBV21-1 | ASSKVFIQVTGRGNQPQH
13 | TRBJ2-1 | TRBV6-5 | ASKIPGVSYNEQF
12 | TRBJ2-3 | TRBV2 | ASKLATVTDTQY
12 | TRBJ1-2 | TRBV7-8 | ASSPDRGGHGYT